This T cell receptor beta chain was profiled in a study of cytomegalovirus exposure and HLA in healthy donors. This clone was detected only a few times. The PCR made use of 60 Vbeta and 13 Jbeta primers. Profiled with immunoSEQ multiplex PCR; TCRdb holds only in-frame clones, not every one. The data hold about 140,000 clones, with approximately 84% observed a single time. Trimming left V 3 bases short and J 5 bases short, with 14 bases between. Germline CDR1 reads LNHNV; CDR2 reads YYDKDF (reference sequence). CDR3 length: 14 amino acids. The sequence was obtained from a woman between 35 and 50 years old in good health and CMV-seronegative. Sequenced sample: PBMCs. The rearrangement links TRBV15 to TRBJ2-7, with a tentative D call TRBD1 (5 bases). This CDR3 reads CATSRWQGPDEQYF. The CDR3, as DNA: TGTGCCACCAGCAGGTGGCAGGGTCCGGACGAGCAGTACTTC.